The T cell receptor (beta chain) described here comes from a study of patients and donors after allogeneic stem cell transplantation. TCRdb itself ran the RT-PCR reads through MiXCR, one entry per CDR3 protein. The table has over 130,000 distinct CDR3 sequences, 37% seen once. The germline CDR1 and CDR2 sequences are SGDLS and YYNGEE. The CDR3 totals 13 residues. Trimming removed 0 bases from V and 3 bases from J, with 6 bases in between. Many counts were recorded for this clonotype. The rearrangement links TRBV9 to TRBJ1-2; D gene uncertain. Sequencing was done on a sample of blood, either unsorted or a sorted T cell fraction (not recorded which). The sequence came from a human donor who was either an allogeneic HSCT recipient or a stem cell or donor lymphocyte infusion donor (not recorded which). It is not recorded whose cells these are; they may come from a transplant donor. The CDR3: CASSVAGHYGYTF. Here the CDR3 DNA reads TGTGCCAGCAGCGTAGCTGGGCACTATGGCTACACCTTC.